These 20 T cell receptor beta chains were all obtained from the same sample, sequenced in a study of cytomegalovirus exposure and HLA in healthy donors. The method was immunoSEQ multiplex PCR; TCRdb's version includes in-frame clones alone and lacks a portion of them. The sample holds about 82,000 clones, roughly 94% seen once. The source material was PBMCs. The origin of the receptors is a woman aged 18 to 35 in good health and CMV-seronegative.

The genes are TRBV19 and TRBJ1-5; a possible D gene is TRBD1 (5 bases). The CDR3 totals 13 residues. The V gene lost 3 bases and the J gene lost 4 bases, with 7 bases spanning the gap. Germline V gives CDR1 LNHDA, CDR2 SQIVND (reference sequence). DNA of the CDR3: TGTGCCAGTAGTATCAAGGGGAATCAGCCCCAGCATTTT. Amino acid sequence: CASSIKGNQPQHF.

This chain joins TRBV6-4 and TRBJ1-2; 8 bases line up with TRBD1. V lost 0 bases, J lost 12 bases, and 6 bases stayed unmatched. Germline CDR1 reads MRHNA; CDR2 reads SNTAGT. The CDR3 is 13 residues long. CDR3 region: CASSDSNQGAHTF. The CDR3 DNA reads TGTGCCAGCAGTGACTCGAATCAGGGGGCGCACACCTTC.

The chain has TRBV12-5 and TRBJ1-5; a weak D match, TRBD1 (5 bases). Germline V gene data show CDR1 as LGHNT and CDR2 as FRNRAP. The CDR3 runs to 17 residues. V was clipped by 3 bases and J by 0 bases, with 15 bases between them. The CDR3 protein is CASGFRREINSNQPQHF. Written as DNA, the CDR3 is TGTGCTAGTGGTTTTCGCAGGGAAATAAATAGCAATCAGCCCCAGCATTTT.

V usage is TRBV19 and J usage is TRBJ1-1, with TRBD1 matching over 7 bases. The CDR3 contains 13 residues. J gave up 3 bases and V 6 bases, and 4 bases lay outside the gene matches. Germline CDR1 is LNHDA and CDR2 is SQIVND (reference sequence). Here the CDR3 DNA reads TGTGCCAGTAGCCAGGGGGTCCACACTGAAGCTTTCTTT. This sequence encodes CASSQGVHTEAFF.

J is TRBJ2-6 and V is TRBV5-4; D might be TRBD2 (5 bases). The CDR3 extends over 16 amino acids. Germline V CDR1 and CDR2: SGHNT, YYREEE (reference sequence). V was shortened by 4 bases and J by 3 bases, with 14 bases between the two germline ends. The CDR3 DNA is TGTGCCAGCAGCCCACGAGGGAGCCTTGGGGCCAACGTCCTGACTTTC. Its translation is CASSPRGSLGANVLTF.

This clone has only one observation. V is TRBV5-4 and J is TRBJ2-2; possible D gene TRBD1, 6 bases. The V and J ends lost 0 bases and 6 bases respectively, with 18 bases between them. Germline CDR1 reads SGHNT; CDR2 reads YYREEE (reference sequence). This CDR3 is 17 amino acids long. DNA of the CDR3: TGTGCCAGCAGCTTGGTGGGGAAGGGGGTCATTGCCGGGGAGCTGTTTTTT. Amino acids: CASSLVGKGVIAGELFF.

The chain employs TRBV25-1 and TRBJ2-7; 10 bases line up with TRBD2. In germline, CDR1 is MGHDK, CDR2 SYGVNS. V was clipped by 6 bases and J by 3 bases; unmatched bases: 5. The CDR3 runs 14 residues. CDR3 loop: CASSPSGRGYEQYF. CDR3 DNA: TGTGCCAGCAGCCCAAGCGGGAGGGGCTACGAGCAGTACTTC.

The rearrangement joins TRBV25-1 to TRBJ1-3, with 9 bases lining up with TRBD1. J gave up 3 bases and V 4 bases, and 7 bases lay outside the gene matches. CDR1 is MGHDK and CDR2 is SYGVNS in the germline V gene. This CDR3 region has 16 residues. As DNA, the CDR3 is TGTGCCAGCAGTGCTACGGGACAGGGAAGTGGAAACACCATATATTTT. It specifies CASSATGQGSGNTIYF.

V gene TRBV7-2 combines with J gene TRBJ2-5; no firm D call. The better agreement between TRBJ2-7 and the DNA end casts doubt on the J call. This CDR3 has 12 amino acids. Germline CDR1 and CDR2: SGHTA and FQGNSA. The CDR3, as DNA: TGTGCCAGCAGCTGGAGCTCCTACGAGCAGTACTTC. Protein sequence: CASSWSSYEQYF.

This chain links TRBV5-5 with TRBJ2-5; D unresolved. The ends were cut back, 4 bases at V and 1 base at J, with 8 bases in the middle. Germline lookup yields CDR1 SGHKS and CDR2 YYEKEE (reference sequence). There are 13 residues in the CDR3. The DNA of the CDR3 is TGTGCCAGCAGCCCTCTTAGCCAAGAGACCCAGTACTTC. Its protein product is CASSPLSQETQYF.

The V gene is TRBV6-1, the J gene TRBJ1-3, with 7 bases identical to TRBD1. V dropped 2 bases and J dropped 2; count of bases not matched to a gene: 3. The length of the CDR3 is 15 residues. Germline V lookup: CDR1 MNHNS, CDR2 SASEGT. CDR3 bases: TGTGCCAGCAGTGAAATCGGACAGGCTGGAAACACCATATATTTT. Residues: CASSEIGQAGNTIYF.

The chain has TRBV2 and TRBJ2-1, with D perhaps matching TRBD1 (5 bases). Trimming shortened V by 3 bases and J by 7 bases, and 13 bases separated the two germline ends. Germline V gene lookup returns CDR1 SNHLY and CDR2 FYNNEI. CDR3 length: 14 amino acids. DNA of the CDR3: TGTGCCAGCAGTGACTTAGGGGCGAGAAATGAGCAGTTCTTC. Its translation: CASSDLGARNEQFF. Variable domain in full (rest from reference TRBV2 and TRBJ2-1): EPEVTQTPSHQVTQMGQEVILRCVPISNHLYFYWYRQILGQKVEFLVSFYNNEISEKSEIFDDQFSVERPDGSNFTLKIRSTKLEDSAMYFCASSDLGARNEQFFGPGTRLTVL.

The V call is TRBV9, the J call TRBJ2-7; D might be TRBD2 (5 bases). Trimming pared 5 bases from V and 7 bases from J, leaving 16 bases between. The germline CDR1 and CDR2 sequences are SGDLS and YYNGEE. The CDR3 is 13 amino acids. The CDR3 sequence is CASSFGVDGEQYF. DNA for the CDR3: TGTGCCAGCAGTTTCGGGGTGGATGGGGAGCAGTACTTC.

The chain is built from TRBV7-2 and TRBJ2-1, with 7 positions matching TRBD2. The V segment lost 3 bases and the J segment 3 bases; nucleotides outside the gene matches: 2. Germline CDR1 SGHTA, CDR2 FQGNSA. The CDR3 covers 14 residues. The CDR3 sequence: CASSFSSGYNEQFF. The CDR3 DNA sequence: TGTGCCAGCAGCTTTTCTAGCGGCTACAATGAGCAGTTCTTC.

The genes are TRBV6-4 and TRBJ2-1, with a tentative D call TRBD1 (6 bases). The V and J ends lost 2 bases and 8 bases respectively, with 16 bases between them. In germline, CDR1 is MRHNA, CDR2 SNTAGT. CDR3 size: 15 residues. This CDR3 reads CASSDGQNLSDEQFF. The CDR3 coding sequence is TGTGCCAGCAGTGACGGACAGAACTTATCAGATGAGCAGTTCTTC.

This chain connects TRBV7-2 to TRBJ2-2; D is possibly TRBD2 (6 bases). V was pared by 1 base and J by 6 bases, with 18 bases between. The germline V gene has CDR1 SGHTA and CDR2 FQGNSA. There are 17 residues in the CDR3. This CDR3 is CASSLDELAARSGELFF. As DNA, the CDR3 is TGTGCCAGCAGCTTAGATGAGTTAGCGGCTAGATCCGGGGAGCTGTTTTTT. The full variable domain, in which reference TRBV7-2 and TRBJ2-2 provide the parts outside the CDR3, is GAGVSQSPSNKVTEKGKDVELRCDPISGHTALYWYRQSLGQGLEFLIYFQGNSAPDKSGLPSDRFSAERTGGSVSTLTIQRTQQEDSAVYLCASSLDELAARSGELFFGEGSRLTVL.

The chain combines TRBV25-1 with TRBJ2-3; D not certain. Trimming stripped 6 bases from V and 1 base from J, with 14 bases between. CDR1 is MGHDK and CDR2 is SYGVNS in the germline V gene. CDR3 length: 15 residues. This CDR3 reads CASSDRGLRTDTQYF. The CDR3 DNA reads as TGTGCCAGCAGCGATAGAGGCTTACGCACAGATACGCAGTATTTT.

This chain links TRBV27 with TRBJ1-6; D remains unclear. Germline V gene sequence: CDR1 MNHEY, CDR2 SMNVEV (reference sequence). The CDR3 runs to 14 residues. The V end lost 2 bases, the J end lost 9 bases, and 11 bases lay between the germline ends. The CDR3 region is CASSLHIPTSPLHF. The CDR3 bases are TGTGCCAGCAGTTTACACATTCCAACTTCACCCCTCCACTTT.

The chain recombines TRBV9 with TRBJ2-5; TRBD1 matches at 7 bases. This CDR3 has 14 residues. With 3 bases clipped from V and 4 bases from J, the junction kept 6 bases outside the gene matches. The germline gives CDR1 SGDLS, CDR2 YYNGEE. This CDR3 reads CASSAEQGSETQYF. For the CDR3, the DNA is TGTGCCAGCAGCGCAGAACAGGGGTCAGAGACCCAGTACTTC.

This rearrangement joins TRBV5-4 to TRBJ2-1, with 8 bases that match TRBD2. This CDR3 spans 14 amino acids. Germline V gene data show CDR1 as SGHNT and CDR2 as YYREEE (reference sequence). Germline trimming cut 4 bases from V and 7 bases from J; bases unmatched to any gene: 7. The CDR3 reads CASSVGGAGNEQFF. CDR3 coding DNA: TGTGCCAGCAGCGTCGGGGGGGCGGGTAATGAGCAGTTCTTC.